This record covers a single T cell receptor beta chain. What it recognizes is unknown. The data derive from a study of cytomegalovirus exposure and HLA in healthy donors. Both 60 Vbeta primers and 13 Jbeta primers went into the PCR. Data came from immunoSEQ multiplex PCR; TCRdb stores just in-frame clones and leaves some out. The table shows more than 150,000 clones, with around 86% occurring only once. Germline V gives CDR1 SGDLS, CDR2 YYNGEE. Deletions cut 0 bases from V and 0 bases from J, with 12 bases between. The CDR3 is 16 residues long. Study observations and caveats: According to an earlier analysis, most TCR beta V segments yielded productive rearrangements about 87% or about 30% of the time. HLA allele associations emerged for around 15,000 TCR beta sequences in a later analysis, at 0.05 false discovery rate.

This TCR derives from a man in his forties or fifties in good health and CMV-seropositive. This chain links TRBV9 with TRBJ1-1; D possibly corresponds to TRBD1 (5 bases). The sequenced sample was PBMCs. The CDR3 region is CASSVGGHALNTEAFF. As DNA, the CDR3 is TGTGCCAGCAGCGTAGGGGGCCATGCCCTGAACACTGAAGCTTTCTTT. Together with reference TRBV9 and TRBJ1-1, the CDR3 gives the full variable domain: DSGVTQTPKHLITATGQRVTLRCSPRSGDLSVYWYQQSLDQGLQFLIQYYNGEERAKGNILERFSAQQFPDLHSELNLSSLELGDSALYFCASSVGGHALNTEAFFGQGTRLTVV.